The source of this T cell receptor (beta chain) is a study of blood T cell repertoires in COVID-19. V lost 2 bases and J 6 bases, leaving 19 bases between the germline ends. In germline, CDR1 is MNHNS, CDR2 SASEGT. This CDR3 has 16 residues. Assay: immunoSEQ multiplex PCR; the TCRdb copy retains only in-frame clones and omits some. Here the sample spans 110,000 or so clones, approximately 84% being singletons. The chain couples TRBV6-1 to TRBJ1-2; a possible D gene is TRBD1 (5 bases). The receptor's source is a man between 40 and 49 years old with acute or convalescent COVID-19. Specimen: peripheral blood. As DNA, the CDR3 is TGTGCCAGCAGTGAACCCGGGGGGGGAGTTTGGGATGGCTACACCTTC. It specifies CASSEPGGGVWDGYTF.